The table lists the clone carrying this T cell receptor (beta chain) with a few counts. TCRdb called the 5' RACE reads again in MiXCR, with one record for every CDR3 protein. The sample contains roughly 56,000 distinct CDR3 sequences, around 30% of which appear only once. CDR1 and CDR2 from the germline V gene are SGDLS and YYNGEE. V shed 0 bases and J 5 bases; nucleotides not matched to a gene: 8. CDR3 size: 15 residues. Sequencing input: tumor-infiltrating naive CD4+ T cells sorted from the breast tumor. Subset indicated: naive CD4+ T cells, CD4+CD45RA+CD25-. This receptor was taken from a female donor with breast cancer. The J gene is TRBJ2-7, the V gene TRBV9; 7 positions match TRBD1. CDR3 sequence: CASSVASDRAHEQYF. The CDR3 DNA follows: TGTGCCAGCAGCGTAGCTTCCGACAGGGCCCACGAGCAGTACTTC.